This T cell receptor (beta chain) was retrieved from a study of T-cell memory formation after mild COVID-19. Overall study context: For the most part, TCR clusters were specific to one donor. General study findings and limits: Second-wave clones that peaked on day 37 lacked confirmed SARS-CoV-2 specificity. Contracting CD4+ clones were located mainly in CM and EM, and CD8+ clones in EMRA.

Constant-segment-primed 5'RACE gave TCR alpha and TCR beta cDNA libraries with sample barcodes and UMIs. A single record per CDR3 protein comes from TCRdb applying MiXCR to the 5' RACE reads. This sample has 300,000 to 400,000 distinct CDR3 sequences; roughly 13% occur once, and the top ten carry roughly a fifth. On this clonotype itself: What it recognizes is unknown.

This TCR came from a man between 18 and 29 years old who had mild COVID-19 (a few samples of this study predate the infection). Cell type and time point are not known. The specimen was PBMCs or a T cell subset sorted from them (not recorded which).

As DNA, the CDR3 is TGTGCCAGCAGCCAAGGCAGTCAGGACTCCTACAATGAGCAGTTCTTC. It encodes CASSQGSQDSYNEQFF. The rearrangement uses TRBV4-2 and TRBJ2-1; D unclear. CDR3 length equals 16 residues. Germline CDR1 and CDR2: LGHNA and YNFKEQ. Trimming took off 1 base at V and 0 bases at J, with 10 bases between the two ends.